A selection of T cell receptor beta chains follows, all from one sample in a study of T-cell memory formation after mild COVID-19. In TCRdb, the 5' RACE reads were re-called with MiXCR into one record per CDR3 protein. The sample includes more than 150,000 distinct CDR3 sequences, about 9.9% of them seen just once. What was sequenced was PBMCs or a T cell subset sorted from them (not recorded which). These receptors were obtained from a man between 18 and 29 years old who had mild COVID-19 (a few samples of this study predate the infection). Cell type and time point are not known. Both conserved end residues are part of each CDR3. Each record gives: clone size, D gene, V gene, J gene, CDR3 DNA, CDR3 protein. A D gene is named only where the DNA matches it firmly. Size tells how often a clone was seen (once, few, many) or the class of an expanded clone, and some rows leave it out.

size: .
D: .
V: TRBV7-8
J: TRBJ2-1
DNA: TGTGCCAGCAGCCAGATTAGGGGGGGATCCTACAATGAGCAGTTCTTC
CDR3: CASSQIRGGSYNEQFF

size: few
D: .
V: TRBV20-1
J: TRBJ2-7
DNA: TGCAGTGCCCGTAGTGGGTACGAGCAGTACTTC
CDR3: CSARSGYEQYF

size: .
D: .
V: TRBV4-1
J: TRBJ1-3
DNA: TGCGCCAGCAAAGGGCCTGGCTCTGGAAACACCATATATTTT
CDR3: CASKGPGSGNTIYF

size: many
D: .
V: TRBV6-5
J: TRBJ2-7
DNA: TGTGCCAGCAGTTACGCCGTTGGAGGGTACGAGCAGTACTTC
CDR3: CASSYAVGGYEQYF

size: once
D: TRBD1
V: TRBV18
J: TRBJ2-5
DNA: TGTGCCAGCTCAAGGGACAGGGTTACCCAAGAGACCCAGTACTTC
CDR3: CASSRDRVTQETQYF

size: few
D: .
V: TRBV14
J: TRBJ1-3
DNA: TGTGCCAGCAGCCAAGTGGTCGGAAACACCATATATTTT
CDR3: CASSQVVGNTIYF

size: .
D: .
V: TRBV27
J: TRBJ1-1
DNA: TGTGCCAGCAGTTTGATGGTTGGGAACACTGAAGCTTTCTTT
CDR3: CASSLMVGNTEAFF

size: few
D: .
V: TRBV2
J: TRBJ1-4
DNA: TGTGCCAGCAGGAGGGGACCTTGGGCGACTAATGAAAAACTGTTTTTT
CDR3: CASRRGPWATNEKLFF

size: .
D: .
V: TRBV9
J: TRBJ2-3
DNA: TGTGCCAGCAGCGTAGGATGGGGGGATACGCAGTATTTT
CDR3: CASSVGWGDTQYF

size: few
D: .
V: TRBV20-1
J: TRBJ1-5
DNA: TGCAGTGCCACGCCTTTCCCACCCGGGGCCGGGAGCAATCAGCCCCAGCATTTT
CDR3: CSATPFPPGAGSNQPQHF

size: few
D: .
V: TRBV6-5
J: TRBJ1-5
DNA: TGTGCCAGCAGCCAAACAGGGATCAATCAGCCCCAGCATTTT
CDR3: CASSQTGINQPQHF

size: many
D: .
V: TRBV6-5
J: TRBJ2-5
DNA: TGTGCCAGCAGTCCCTCTCCGATGGGAGCGACCCAGTACTTC
CDR3: CASSPSPMGATQYF

size: .
D: .
V: TRBV7-9
J: TRBJ2-1
DNA: TGTGCCAGCAGCTTAGTCCGAGGACACTTGGAGCAGTTCTTC
CDR3: CASSLVRGHLEQFF